The 27 T cell receptor beta chains presented below share a single source sample, sequenced in a study of T cell repertoires in cytomegalovirus infection. TCRdb reprocessed the reads with MiXCR, giving one entry per CDR3 protein. Of 650,000 to 900,000 distinct CDR3 sequences listed, approximately 32% were seen once; the top ten hold about 12%. The antigens these receptors bind are not known. The sample in question was cultured CD8+ T cells from PBMCs, obtained from culture after CMV antigen stimulation. These receptors were taken from a human donor in good health (CMV status not recorded). Some clones in this sample may be carry-over from other donors' samples.

This clonotype was observed at least ten times. This chain's CDR3 is CASSPVGGYGYGYTF. The CDR3, as DNA: TGTGCCAGCAGTCCAGTTGGAGGGTACGGCTATGGCTACACCTTC. This chain uses TRBV6-1 with TRBJ1-2; D unresolved. The CDR3 sequence is 15 residues long. CDR1 is MNHNS and CDR2 is SASEGT in the germline V gene. Trimming stripped 5 bases from V and 4 bases from J, with 17 bases between.

This clonotype has only a few counts. The gene calls are TRBV7-9 and TRBJ2-1, with 7 bases fitting TRBD1. This CDR3 contains 16 residues. V was pared by 5 bases and J by 7 bases, with 14 bases of the junction left unmatched. CDR1 is SEHNR, CDR2 FQNEAQ, per germline (reference sequence). This CDR3 is CASSASAATGLNEQFF. The DNA for the CDR3 is TGTGCCAGCAGCGCCTCTGCCGCGACAGGGTTGAATGAGCAGTTCTTC.

The chain combines TRBV4-3 with TRBJ1-4; D uncertain. The CDR3 loop spans 17 amino acids. The germline CDR1 and CDR2 sequences are LGHNA and YSLEER. The germline V and J ends were trimmed by 0 bases and 5 bases, with 16 bases remaining between them. DNA for the CDR3: TGCGCCAGCAGCCAAGATTGGCTGATCGCGGGAAATGAAAAACTGTTTTTT. Translated, it gives CASSQDWLIAGNEKLFF.

This sequence joins TRBV12-3 or TRBV12-4 and TRBJ1-1; D not resolved. The germline V and J ends were trimmed by 1 base and 7 bases, with 16 bases remaining between them. This CDR3 has 15 amino acids. CDR3 DNA sequence: TGTGCCAGCAGTTTAGGGCACCGGCGTAAAAGTGAAGCTTTCTTT. Translation gives CASSLGHRRKSEAFF.

This clonotype has just a few counts. The rearrangement links TRBV6-1 to TRBJ1-2; D gene ambiguous. The germline gives CDR1 MNHNS, CDR2 SASEGT. The V end was cut by 4 bases, the J end by 4 bases, with 16 bases between. The CDR3 runs 15 residues. The CDR3 DNA reads as TGTGCCAGCAGTGTAGCCGGCGGGGAACGCTATGGCTACACCTTC. It codes for CASSVAGGERYGYTF.

The chain links TRBV6-5 to TRBJ1-6; D remains unclear. V was pared by 2 bases and J by 7 bases, with 12 bases between. The CDR3 contains 15 residues. Germline-derived CDR1 and CDR2 are MNHEY and SVGAGI. The CDR3 nucleotides read TGTGCCAGCAGTTACGGACGGGATCTAAATTCACCCCTCCACTTT. Its translation: CASSYGRDLNSPLHF.

V usage is TRBV28 and J usage is TRBJ2-7; 7 positions match TRBD1. This CDR3 contains 14 residues. V was pared by 5 bases and J by 2 bases, with 6 bases of the junction left unmatched. Germline V gives CDR1 MDHEN, CDR2 SYDVKM. CDR3 bases: TGTGCCAGCAGTCCGGCCGGGACAGCCTACGAGCAGTACGTC. Its translation: CASSPAGTAYEQYV.

This clonotype was picked up a small number of times. The gene calls are TRBV24-1 and TRBJ1-5; 7 bases line up with TRBD1. Germline V gives CDR1 KGHDR, CDR2 SFDVKD. The CDR3 is 14 residues long. J gave up 0 bases and V 9 bases, and 4 bases lay outside the gene matches. CDR3 in amino acids: CATGGQHSNQPQHF. In DNA, the CDR3 is TGTGCCACCGGGGGACAGCATAGCAATCAGCCCCAGCATTTT.

The gene calls are TRBV9 and TRBJ2-2, with a weak D call TRBD1 (5 bases). The V and J ends lost 1 base and 3 bases respectively, with 10 bases between them. The germline V gene has CDR1 SGDLS and CDR2 YYNGEE. The CDR3 loop spans 15 amino acids. For the CDR3, the DNA is TGTGCCAGCAGCGTACATGGGGCGGACACCGGGGAGCTGTTTTTT. Encoded protein: CASSVHGADTGELFF. The entire variable domain, with the rest obtained from reference TRBV9 and TRBJ2-2, is as follows: DSGVTQTPKHLITATGQRVTLRCSPRSGDLSVYWYQQSLDQGLQFLIQYYNGEERAKGNILERFSAQQFPDLHSELNLSSLELGDSALYFCASSVHGADTGELFFGEGSRLTVL.

This chain joins TRBV6-5 and TRBJ1-1; D is perhaps TRBD1 (6 bases). This CDR3 comprises 11 residues. Trimming pared 8 bases from V and 7 bases from J, leaving 11 bases between. Germline loops: CDR1 MNHEY, CDR2 SVGAGI. CDR3 DNA: TGTGCCAGCGTCGAGGGGGTTGAAGCTTTCTTT. Translated: CASVEGVEAFF.

This clonotype has at least ten counts. This may stem from a read error, because a much larger clone lies one nucleotide away. The V gene is TRBV7-6, the J gene TRBJ2-3; no clear D gene. This CDR3 is built from 12 residues. V lost 1 base and J lost 5, with 4 bases in between. CDR1 and CDR2 from the germline V gene are SGHVS and FNYEAQ. The CDR3 reads CASSLDGDTQYF. DNA of the CDR3: TGTGCCAGCAGCTTAGATGGAGATACGCAGTATTTT. The full variable domain, with the rest looked up from reference TRBV7-6 and TRBJ2-3, is GAGVSQSPRYKVTKRGQDVALRCDPISGHVSLYWYRQALGQGPEFLTYFNYEAQQDKSGLPNDRFSAERPEGSISTLTIQRTEQRDSAMYRCASSLDGDTQYFGPGTRLTVL.

As regards this clonotype: Mismatch with germline at one junction end may stem from a read error. The chain has TRBV13 and TRBJ1-5; no reliable D call. This CDR3 region has 14 residues. CDR1 and CDR2 (germline): PRHDT, FYEKMQ (reference sequence). The CDR3 protein is CASSRRGGNQPQHF. The CDR3 region has the DNA TGTGCCAGCAGCCGGCGGGGAGGCAACCAGCCCCAGCATTTT.

The chain joins TRBV7-6 to TRBJ2-1; TRBD2 might be the D (5 bases). The CDR3 covers 14 residues. CDR1 and CDR2 from the germline V gene are SGHVS and FNYEAQ. V shed 5 bases and J shed 4 bases, with 12 bases lying between them. In DNA, the CDR3 is TGTGCCAGCAGCCCTCCCGGGGAGTACAATGAGCAGTTCTTC. Translated, it gives CASSPPGEYNEQFF.

V and J are TRBV10-3 and TRBJ2-7; D might be TRBD1 or TRBD2, each matching 5 bases. The CDR3 contains 14 residues. V was clipped by 3 bases and J by 2 bases, with 11 bases between them. Germline values: CDR1 ENHRY, CDR2 SYGVKD. Here the CDR3 reads CAISELGQAYEQYF. In nucleotides, the CDR3 is TGTGCCATCAGTGAACTAGGACAAGCCTACGAGCAGTACTTC.

The chain combines TRBV19 with TRBJ1-6; unclear D gene. The CDR3 extends over 18 amino acids. Trimming removed 0 bases at V and 0 bases at J, with 12 bases between. Germline CDR1 reads LNHDA; CDR2 reads SQIVND (reference sequence). The CDR3 coding sequence is TGTGCCAGTAGTATAGAGCAAGCGACGAGCTCCTATAATTCACCCCTCCACTTT. Its translation is CASSIEQATSSYNSPLHF.

This clonotype was counted between two and nine times. The chain is built from TRBV28 and TRBJ1-1; 7 bases match TRBD1. This CDR3 is 14 amino acids long. Germline lookup yields CDR1 MDHEN and CDR2 SYDVKM. V was clipped by 2 bases and J by 6 bases; unmatched bases: 6. The CDR3 sequence is CASSLPTGAAEAFF. As DNA, the CDR3 is TGTGCCAGCAGTTTACCTACAGGGGCTGCTGAAGCTTTCTTT.

Ten or more counts support this clonotype. The CDR3 sequence is CASSLGDWTQETQYF. CDR3 bases: TGTGCCAGCAGCTTAGGGGACTGGACCCAAGAGACCCAGTACTTC. The chain is built from TRBV7-6 and TRBJ2-5; possible D gene TRBD2, 6 bases. This CDR3 comprises 15 residues. The V gene's germline CDR1 is SGHVS and CDR2 FNYEAQ. V was clipped by 1 base and J by 1 base, with 10 bases between them.

V is TRBV2 and J is TRBJ2-1; weak D call: TRBD2 (6 bases). Trimming cost V 9 bases and J 0 bases, with 12 bases left between them. Germline CDR1 and CDR2: SNHLY and FYNNEI. This CDR3 has 14 residues. The CDR3, as DNA: TGTGCCAGGGGAGGACGGTTCTCCTACAATGAGCAGTTCTTC. Protein product: CARGGRFSYNEQFF. The whole variable domain, filled in from reference TRBV2 and TRBJ2-1, reads EPEVTQTPSHQVTQMGQEVILRCVPISNHLYFYWYRQILGQKVEFLVSFYNNEISEKSEIFDDQFSVERPDGSNFTLKIRSTKLEDSAMYFCARGGRFSYNEQFFGPGTRLTVL.

The chain is built from TRBV11-3 and TRBJ2-3; no firm D call. The germline gives CDR1 SGHNT, CDR2 YENEEA. This CDR3 is built from 17 residues. Deletions cut 2 bases from V and 0 bases from J, with 15 bases between. CDR3 DNA: TGTGCCAGCAGCTTATTGTTCTGGTCCTCTAGCACAGATACGCAGTATTTT. This translates into CASSLLFWSSSTDTQYF.

This clonotype was seen only a few times. The chain employs TRBV7-8 and TRBJ1-1, with D uncertain. Looked up from germline, CDR1 is SGHVS and CDR2 is FQNEAQ. Trimming shortened V by 2 bases and J by 6 bases, and 16 bases separated the two germline ends. The CDR3 sequence is 15 residues long. CDR3 loop: CASSLLAHSISEAFF. Written as DNA, the CDR3 is TGTGCCAGCAGCTTACTGGCACATTCGATCTCTGAAGCTTTCTTT.

Worth noting for this clonotype: The junction and the germline gene differ at one end; a read error may be behind it. The chain uses TRBV19 and TRBJ1-5; D not resolved. CDR3 size: 15 residues. Germline CDR1 and CDR2: LNHDA and SQIVND (reference sequence). The CDR3 DNA follows: TGTGTCAGTACCTCAACAAAAGTTAGCAATCAGCCCCAGCATTTT. The encoded protein is CVSTSTKVSNQPQHF.

This clonotype was seen a few times. This sequence joins TRBV27 and TRBJ1-1; D remains ambiguous. The germline V gene encodes CDR1 MNHEY and CDR2 SMNVEV (reference sequence). V lost 3 bases and J 7 bases, leaving 6 bases between the germline ends. The CDR3 is 11 residues long. Written as DNA, the CDR3 is TGTGCCAGCAGTTTCGCAGGTGAAGCTTTCTTT. Protein sequence: CASSFAGEAFF.

The chain uses TRBV12-3 or TRBV12-4 and TRBJ1-1; D gene uncertain. Deletions cut 3 bases from V and 1 base from J, with 9 bases between. The CDR3 is made up of 14 amino acids. DNA for the CDR3: TGTGCCAGCAGTTTTTGGCTCGAGAACACTGAAGCTTTCTTT. Translated: CASSFWLENTEAFF.

This clonotype was seen only a few times. This chain connects TRBV10-2 to TRBJ2-7, with D perhaps given as TRBD1 or TRBD2 (5 bases each). Per the germline V gene, CDR1 is WSHSY and CDR2 is SAAADI. This CDR3 is built from 14 residues. Trimming removed 6 bases from V and 5 bases from J, with 17 bases in between. In DNA form, the CDR3 reads TGCGCCAGCAGGCCGGGGCGGCGTTCGGACGAGCAGTACTTC. Translating it yields CASRPGRRSDEQYF.

V gene TRBV27 combines with J gene TRBJ1-4; D is uncertain. CDR1 and CDR2 from the germline V gene are MNHEY and SMNVEV (reference sequence). The CDR3 contains 15 residues. The germline V and J ends were trimmed by 0 bases and 2 bases, with 7 bases remaining between them. The DNA for the CDR3 is TGTGCCAGCAGTTTATCGGTGGGGACTAATGAAAAACTGTTTTTT. Amino acids: CASSLSVGTNEKLFF.

Comment on this clonotype: At one boundary the junction diverges from the germline segment, which might be a read error. The chain joins TRBV19 to TRBJ1-1; tentatively, D is TRBD1 (6 bases). The CDR3 length is 14 residues. Per the germline V gene, CDR1 is LNHDA and CDR2 is SQIVND (reference sequence). As DNA, the CDR3 is TGTACCAGTAGTATGGGGGCCCTGAACACTGAAGCTTTCTTT. Residues: CTSSMGALNTEAFF.

The chain links TRBV7-9 to TRBJ1-4, with a weak D call TRBD1 (5 bases). Germline CDR1 SEHNR, CDR2 FQNEAQ (reference sequence). The CDR3 totals 15 residues. V lost 2 bases, J lost 6 bases, and 13 bases lay in between. CDR3 in DNA: TGTGCCAGCAGCTTAACCGACAGCGACTATGAAAAACTGTTTTTT. Translation gives CASSLTDSDYEKLFF.